The source of this TCR beta chain is a study of T cells in Graves' hyperthyroidism and ophthalmopathy. This clonotype was picked up many times. TCR beta CDR3 sequences were amplified from RNA transcripts. First-round RT-PCR of the TCR CDR3 relied on the HTBI primer set. TCRdb recomputed calls from the multiplex PCR reads with MiXCR, one row per CDR3 protein. The repertoire consists of under 250,000 distinct CDR3 sequences, with about a sixth occurring once and the leading ten covering roughly 50%. V was shortened by 0 bases and J by 6 bases, with 9 bases between the two germline ends. Germline loops: CDR1 KGHSH, CDR2 LQKENI. This CDR3 has 15 amino acids. Patients were excluded for uncontrolled infection, other autoimmune disease, pregnancy or lactation.

This TCR came from a woman aged 45-65 years with Graves' hyperthyroidism. The chain recombines TRBV18 with TRBJ1-6; D gene ambiguous. The sample comprised blood. CDR3 in DNA: TGTGCCAGCTCACCACCGGAAGGGTCTAATTCACCCCTCCACTTT. Residues: CASSPPEGSNSPLHF. Based on the CDR3 plus reference TRBV18 and TRBJ1-6, the full variable domain is NAGVMQNPRHLVRRRGQEARLRCSPMKGHSHVYWYRQLPEEGLKFMVYLQKENIIDESGMPKERFSAEFPKEGPSILRIQQVVRGDSAAYFCASSPPEGSNSPLHFGNGTRLTVT.